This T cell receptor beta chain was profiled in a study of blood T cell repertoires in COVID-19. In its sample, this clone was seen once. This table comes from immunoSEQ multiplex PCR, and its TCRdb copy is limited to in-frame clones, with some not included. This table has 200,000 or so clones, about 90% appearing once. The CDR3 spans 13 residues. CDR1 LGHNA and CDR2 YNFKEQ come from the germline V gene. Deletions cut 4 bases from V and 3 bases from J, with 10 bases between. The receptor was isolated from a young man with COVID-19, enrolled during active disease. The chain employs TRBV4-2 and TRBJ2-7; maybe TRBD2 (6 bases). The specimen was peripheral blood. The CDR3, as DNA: TGTGCCAGCAGCCCCCAAGCGGGCTACGAGCAGTACTTC. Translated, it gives CASSPQAGYEQYF.